The T cell receptor beta chain described here comes from a study of cytomegalovirus exposure and HLA in healthy donors. With 60 Vbeta and 13 Jbeta primers, the PCR was carried out. TCRdb's copy holds only in-frame clones and misses some; the assay was immunoSEQ multiplex PCR. The sample shows fewer than 200,000 clones, 80% to 85% of them seen only once. Turning to this clone: The antigen is unknown.

Study outcomes and limitations: One variant, a missense change in DCLRE1C, was linked in a later analysis to TCR beta V- and J-gene trimming.

The sample comprised PBMCs. The sequence derives from a woman aged 30 to 39 in good health and CMV-seronegative.

CDR3 residues: CASKGQGGSQPQHF. The CDR3, as DNA: TGTGCCAGCAAGGGACAGGGTGGTAGTCAGCCCCAGCATTTT. V gene TRBV2 combines with J gene TRBJ1-5; 9 bases agree with TRBD1. J lost 6 bases, V lost 7 bases, and 7 bases had no gene match. In germline, CDR1 is SNHLY, CDR2 FYNNEI. This CDR3 contains 14 residues.